The rows below give T cell receptor beta chains drawn from one sample of a study of blood T cells in healthy people across ages. TCRdb processed the 5' RACE reads anew with MiXCR; each CDR3 protein has one entry. The sample holds 580,000 or so distinct CDR3 sequences, about 45% seen once. Sequenced material: blood. The receptors shown here come from a man older than 75 in good health. Each CDR3 is given with its conserved first and last residue. D genes are given only for firm matches. Not all rows give a size; the values are once, few, many and, for expanded clones, a class.

>TRBJ1-5|TRBV25-1|-|-
CASSGPGAYQPQHF
TGTGCCAGCAGTGGGCCAGGGGCTTATCAGCCCCAGCATTTT
>TRBJ1-6|TRBV15|TRBD1|-
CATSRDLTGAGSPLHF
TGTGCCACCAGCAGAGATCTGACAGGGGCTGGTTCACCCCTCCACTTT
>TRBJ1-1|TRBV15|TRBD1|-
CATSGGTASEAFF
TGTGCCACCTCCGGGGGGACAGCCTCTGAAGCTTTCTTT
>TRBJ2-7|TRBV3-1|TRBD2|-
CASSQGASGGFYEQYF
TGTGCCAGCAGCCAAGGGGCTAGCGGGGGATTCTACGAGCAGTACTTC
>TRBJ2-2|TRBV5-1|-|once
CASSLRGAGTGELFF
TGCGCCAGCAGCTTAAGAGGGGCAGGCACCGGGGAGCTGTTTTTT
>TRBJ1-2|TRBV2|-|few
CASSEGRAFLGAYGYTF
TGTGCCAGCAGTGAAGGCCGGGCTTTCCTAGGGGCCTATGGCTACACCTTC
>TRBJ1-2|TRBV20-1|-|few
CSARSGAAVYGYTF
TGCAGTGCTAGGTCCGGGGCGGCGGTCTATGGCTACACCTTC
>TRBJ2-1|TRBV20-1|-|few
CSARDWDFDEQFF
TGCAGTGCTAGAGACTGGGACTTCGATGAGCAGTTCTTC
>TRBJ2-6|TRBV15|-|-
CATSREMGTNVLTF
TGTGCCACCAGCAGGGAAATGGGGACCAACGTCCTGACTTTC
>TRBJ1-6|TRBV5-1|TRBD1|-
CASSWTGEVSYNSPLHF
TGCGCCAGCAGCTGGACAGGGGAAGTGTCCTATAATTCACCCCTCCACTTT
>TRBJ1-5|TRBV6-6|-|many
CASSWRGNSNQPQHF
TGTGCCAGCAGTTGGAGGGGAAATAGCAATCAGCCCCAGCATTTT